The sequence of this T cell receptor beta chain was determined in a study of tumor-infiltrating lymphocytes in primary liver carcinoma. Study at large: Spanning 4.2 to 10 cm, the tumors were T1-T3 N0M0.

It was from roughly 20-30 mg of unsorted bulk tissue that RNA and DNA were co-extracted. Regarding this clonotype: Its matching antigen is unknown. A read error may produce the germline difference seen at one junction end.

Study outcomes and limitations: Only about 8-24% of top clones showed up in all five tumor regions.

The researchers produced TCR beta cDNA from around 0.5 ug total RNA with a constant-region primer. Libraries for TCR beta were built through three nested multiplex PCR rounds, which together made up a slightly modified ARM-PCR procedure. Forward primers for TRBV1-TRBV30 and a C-beta reverse primer served the first two PCR rounds, at about 10 cycles each. One entry per CDR3 protein, called by TCRdb with MiXCR from the multiplex PCR reads. The table has 45,000 to 65,000 distinct CDR3 sequences, over 75% seen once; the top ten hold around a quarter. The germline CDR1 and CDR2 sequences are SGHNT and YYREEE (reference sequence). This CDR3 region has 14 residues.

Source material: liver tumor tissue from sampling region 5. Subset in this sample: tumor region T5, tumor centre. The receptor was derived from a man aged 35-49 years with primary liver carcinoma and hepatitis B virus infection. The chain is built from TRBV5-4 and TRBJ2-2, with D unresolved. This CDR3 reads CASNFDERTWELFF. CDR3 DNA sequence: TGTGCCAGCAACTTTGATGAGCGCACCTGGGAGCTGTTTTTT. The complete variable domain, with remaining parts taken from reference TRBV5-4 and TRBJ2-2, reads ETGVTQSPTHLIKTRGQQVTLRCSSQSGHNTVSWYQQALGQGPQFIFQYYREEENGRGNFPPRFSGLQFPNYSSELNVNALELDDSALYLCASNFDERTWELFFGEGSRLTVL.